The present TCR beta chain was sequenced within a study of T cell responses to AZD1222 COVID-19 vaccine. Findings and caveats of the study: Baseline seropositivity characterized only six or seven AZD1222 recipients. Spike-specific TCR breadth and depth were elevated following two AZD1222 doses. Sampling that yielded the repertoires occurred only after the peak T cell response. Among the donors, most were white British and more were female, and clonal diversity was possibly underestimated.

The sample holds one count of this clone. What it recognizes is unknown. Here immunoSEQ multiplex PCR was the method, and the copy in TCRdb shows in-frame clones only, minus some. The data hold roughly 160,000 clones, with roughly 92% observed a single time. CDR1 and CDR2 from the germline V gene are WSHSY and SAAADI. The CDR3 sequence is 16 residues long. The V and J ends lost 4 bases and 4 bases, in that order; junction bases with no gene match: 7. The TCR sequence derives from an adult in good health. Sequenced here: peripheral blood, sampled on day 0 of AZD1222 vaccination. The chain joins TRBV10-2 to TRBJ1-2; 12 positions match TRBD1. The CDR3 reads CASSGGTGGLGYGYTF. CDR3 in DNA: TGCGCCAGCAGTGGGGGGACAGGGGGCCTTGGCTATGGCTACACCTTC.